This T cell receptor beta chain derives from a study of response to subunit inactivated influenza vaccine. General study results and limits: T cells newly recruited by each seasonal influenza vaccination are few, the authors suggested.

In its sample, this clonotype was seen a few times. Its antigen is currently unknown. TCRdb analysed the RT-PCR reads with MiXCR anew, one entry per CDR3 protein. Seen here are 710,000 or so distinct CDR3 sequences, about 15% observed once, and the top ten hold 11%. The CDR3 loop spans 13 amino acids. CDR1 is DFQATT and CDR2 is SNEGSKA in the germline V gene (reference sequence). V lost 4 bases, J lost 0 bases, and 7 bases lay in between. The specimen comprised PBMCs from blood, sampled 11 to 12 days after vaccination. The receptor's source is a man in his forties or fifties who received an inactivated influenza vaccine. The rearrangement uses TRBV20-1 and TRBJ1-5; D may be TRBD1 (6 bases). The CDR3 spells CSATGDSNQPQHF. CDR3 nucleotide sequence: TGCAGTGCTACAGGGGATAGCAATCAGCCCCAGCATTTT.